This T cell receptor (beta chain) was sequenced during a study of cytomegalovirus exposure and HLA in healthy donors (dated by TCRdb to the late 2010s). In the study overall: According to an earlier analysis of several hundred of the donors, about 179 million T cells yielded roughly 110 million unique TCR beta sequences and approximately 300 Gb of sequence data. An early release that covered about 600 HLA-typed donors contained about 300 gigabases of sequencing data and tens of millions of unique TCR sequences. The genetic ancestry cluster associated with self-reported Caucasian donors included 70% to 85% of the approximately 400 genotyped donors. The aim of the study was to test whether cataloging public T cell receptors could identify signatures of past pathogen exposure. The study profiled the T cell repertoires of 550 to 700 subjects by immunosequencing and related them to cytomegalovirus serostatus. A separate validation cohort of roughly 130 different subjects was used in addition to the roughly 700-subject first cohort. To predict cytomegalovirus infection status, the study combined high-throughput TCR immunosequencing, statistical association of individual TCRs with disease status, and machine learning. In a later analysis, previously published TCR beta repertoires from 666 donors were re-analyzed and high-resolution HLA genotyping was added so that TCR occurrence patterns could be studied. Rather than drawing on any new phenotypic data, the later analysis identified candidate immune exposures from TCR beta sequences and the way those sequences occurred across donors. To decide whether each TCR beta V gene segment behaved as functional or pseudogenic, an earlier analysis of approximately 620 of the donors relied on high-throughput TCR beta sequencing. Alongside the repertoire data, information on donor age, sex, ethnicity and CMV serostatus was compiled. Genome-wide SNP genotypes for about 55% of the roughly 670 donors were used in a later genetic analysis, which treated that subset as a discovery cohort. Every repertoire in the discovery cohort had been generated on one and the same sequencing platform. HLA typing included class I and class II loci at four-digit resolution. Typing coverage differed by locus: A, B, C, DRB1 and DQB1 were typed in about 629-630 donors, DQA1 in about 560, DPA1 in around 600, and DPB1 in around 490. Five DR-DQ haplotypes were handled as single units for association and clustering, since linkage in the cohort was strong. Across about 370 genotyped donors of the cohort, an average of about 240,000 unique TCR beta nucleotide sequences per donor were sequenced, and approximately 17% of those sequences were non-productive. Study-level results and caveats: Linkage disequilibrium might explain the correlated functional status among segregating V segments, but an unknown experimental factor could not be ruled out. A later analysis found that HLA-associated TCR beta chains were more clonally expanded and had lower generation probabilities than equally common non-associated chains. Most CMV-associated TCR beta chains appeared to be HLA-restricted in a later analysis, and the HLA associations seemed to be driven largely by CMV exposure. The classifier was reported to diagnose cytomegalovirus status with high specificity and sensitivity in both the original and validation cohorts. According to the authors, the approach could potentially be generalized to other disease states and immunological phenotypes. The only immune exposure information available for the cohort was CMV serostatus. Roughly uniform sequencing depth across donors was assumed in presence/absence analyses, although this assumption may not hold. According to a later analysis, TCR association rates differed among HLA loci, with DRB1 alleles showing the most associated TCRs and HLA-C alleles showing the fewest. Because some donors lacked HLA typing at each locus, the association tests relied only on the typed subset. Specific HLA alleles were associated with 15,000 to 20,000 TCR beta sequences at a false discovery rate of 0.05 in a later analysis. In this cohort, only TCR beta chains were sequenced, and detectable features were limited by the absence of alpha or paired-chain data. In a later genetic analysis, a missense DCLRE1C variant was associated with V-gene and J-gene trimming of TCR beta chains, and the association was replicated in an independent cohort. A further reported finding was that TCR beta sequences accurately predicted the HLA-A and HLA-B alleles for most subjects in the first cohort. A cluster of highly shared sequence variants was judged likely to be a technical artifact of the sequencing pipeline. The study gave a list of about 160 TCR beta chains associated with cytomegalovirus. Broadly in line with IMGT annotations, most TCR beta V segments showed up in productive rearrangements about 87% or about 30% of the time in an earlier analysis of approximately 640 of the donors. The earlier analysis of some 540 of the donors excluded about 16 rarely observed V segments, including chromosome 9 orphons, because counts were too low. A later analysis reported that several top co-occurrence clusters appeared linked to parvovirus B19, influenza, CMV and Epstein-Barr virus. Three of the identified cytomegalovirus-associated TCR beta chains were confirmed in vitro to be specific for cytomegalovirus antigens. According to a later genetic analysis, donors in an Asian-associated ancestry cluster had fewer N-insertions in productive TCRs than the approximately 610-donor mean. When HLA alleles, especially DR and DQ, strongly co-occurred, TCR associations were difficult to assign to individual alleles. While some public TCRs were present in many individuals, most TCR sequences turned up only very rarely across donors. Some IMGT-functional V segments, including TRBV6-2 and TRBV6-3, could not be told apart with the 87-base-pair reads, so those segments were excluded.

The germline V gene (reference sequence) gives CDR1 as SEHNR and CDR2 as FQNEAQ. Trimming leaves V shorter by 1 base and J shorter by 6 bases, with the junction holding 4 bases beyond the gene matches. Reading from cysteine to phenylalanine, the CDR3 counts 15 amino acids. Only the CDR3 part of the read is kept: 45 bases, read in frame from the first base. Points on this clone: Its antigen is not yet known. No much larger clone exists at a distance of one base, and base qualities are not known.

Receptors were amplified or captured by the immunoSEQ multiplex PCR assay. For the multiplex PCR, a mixture combining 60 forward primers for TCR Vbeta segments and 13 reverse primers for TCR Jbeta segments was used. The CDR3 region of rearranged TCR beta genes was amplified from genomic DNA by a multiplex PCR assay. The Illumina HiSeq System was used to sequence the amplified TCR beta libraries as 87-base-pair reads. Turning to the authors' computational methods: A later analysis counted around 72 million unique TCR beta chains across the 650 to 700 repertoires, and around 9.9 million of these chains were shared by at least two donors. Raw reads were error-corrected and collapsed into unique sequences by a nearest-neighbor algorithm in which closely related sequences were merged to remove PCR and sequencing errors. Alignment of CDR3 sequences to IMGT reference sequences was used to assign V, D and J gene segments. For a sequence to be retained, at least a six-nucleotide match to both a V gene segment and a J gene segment was required. Rearrangements were classified as productive when the CDR3 lacked stop codons and remained in frame with V and J, and all other rearrangements were classified as non-productive. Following IMGT convention, CDR3 was defined as the stretch from the second conserved V-encoded cysteine up to the conserved J-encoded phenylalanine. The earlier analysis of about 530 of the donors excluded any sequence lacking an unambiguous match to a single V gene segment. An earlier analysis of about 590 of the donors classified V segments as functional when productive rearrangements were above 56.7% and as segregating when the standard deviation between donors was above 5%. To diagnose cytomegalovirus status from the catalog of TCR beta chain sequences, a statistical classification framework was built. In a later analysis, TCR nucleotide sequences were compared against IMGT/GENE-DB human TR gene sequences so that V and J genes could be assigned. The TCRdist pipeline was used in a later analysis to assign CDR3 sequences and most-parsimonious VDJ recombination scenarios. A later analysis defined each TCR beta chain by its CDR3 amino acid sequence plus V-gene family, and excluded reads lacking a unique V-gene family. As a way to deal with suspected cross-contamination and a sequencing artifact, a later analysis dropped hundreds of nucleotide sequences that were highly shared and had low generation probability. For each public chain, a later analysis derived a clonal expansion index from normalized ranks of inferred template counts within each repertoire. In a later analysis, generation probabilities were computed with a VDJ recombination model fitted to out-of-frame rearrangements, and the resulting probabilities were checked against IGoR. Hypergeometric tests were used in a later analysis to score TCR-TCR, TCR-HLA and TCR-CMV co-occurrence, with a repertoire-size bias correction applied to the TCR pairs. A later analysis estimated false discovery rates by permuting HLA or CMV assignments 20 times. A later analysis grouped co-occurring TCRs with DBSCAN, adding TCRdist sequence similarity when clustering within HLA-allele-positive subsets. Repertoires with fewer than 30,000 or more than 120,000 public chains were left out of co-occurrence clustering, as were about five repertoires with anomalous nucleotide sharing. TCRdb carries this immuneACCESS record with in-frame sequences only. Its versions omit some clonotypes, under half of them owing to an unresolved V gene in the studies checked, with the rest unexplained. Clone size and the V and J calls come from that table; the DNA yielded D and trimming. Here the sample has tens of thousands of clones; approximately 67% occur a single time. 6.3% of the sample is held by the ten biggest clonotypes.

In total, around 600 healthy bone marrow donors made up the cohort. All cohort members were sampled while nominally healthy, although unrecorded immune exposures were likely present. The donor was CMV seronegative and was included in the group of a few hundred seronegative cohort members. A peripheral blood sample was collected from each donor, and TCR beta sequencing was performed on peripheral blood mononuclear cells. Genomic DNA extraction from the blood cell samples was performed with the Qiagen DNeasy Blood Extraction Kit. This sequence originates from a young man in good health and CMV-seronegative. Sequencing was performed on PBMCs. The rearrangement joined TRBV7-9 to TRBJ2-1; 9 junctional bases match TRBD1. This receptor has the CDR3 CASSLVGTGPNEQFF. The nucleotide sequence reads as follows: TGTGCCAGCAGCTTAGTCGGGACAGGGCCCAATGAGCAGTTCTTC.